This T cell receptor beta chain derives from a study of OX40 agonist ivuxolimab in advanced cancers. On the study more broadly: Cohort: 80% to 90% men, mean age about 62, aged about 23 to 79.

Individuals having autoimmune disease history or systemic immunosuppression were not enrolled. Study results and caveats: Dosing at 0.1 to 3.0 mg/kg was accompanied by clonal expansion of CD4+ and CD8+ blood T cells by week 6.

The protocol was immunoSEQ multiplex PCR, while the TCRdb copy is restricted to in-frame clones and leaves out a portion. Of tens of thousands of clones listed, about 90% were seen once; the top ten hold roughly 10%. The V and J ends lost 5 bases and 3 bases respectively, with 11 bases between them. CDR3 length: 13 residues. Germline-derived CDR1 and CDR2 are SGHTA and FQGNSA. Turning to this clone: Its cognate antigen is unknown.

The receptor's source is an adult with an advanced solid tumor such as melanoma, head and neck, liver or kidney cancer. This chain links TRBV7-2 with TRBJ2-7; the D gene is possibly TRBD1 (5 bases). The material sequenced was CD4+ or CD8+ T cells sorted from blood, taken in a trial of the OX40 agonist ivuxolimab. The CDR3 DNA is TGTGCCAGCAGCACCTCCAGGGTCTACGAGCAGTACTTC. Protein product: CASSTSRVYEQYF.